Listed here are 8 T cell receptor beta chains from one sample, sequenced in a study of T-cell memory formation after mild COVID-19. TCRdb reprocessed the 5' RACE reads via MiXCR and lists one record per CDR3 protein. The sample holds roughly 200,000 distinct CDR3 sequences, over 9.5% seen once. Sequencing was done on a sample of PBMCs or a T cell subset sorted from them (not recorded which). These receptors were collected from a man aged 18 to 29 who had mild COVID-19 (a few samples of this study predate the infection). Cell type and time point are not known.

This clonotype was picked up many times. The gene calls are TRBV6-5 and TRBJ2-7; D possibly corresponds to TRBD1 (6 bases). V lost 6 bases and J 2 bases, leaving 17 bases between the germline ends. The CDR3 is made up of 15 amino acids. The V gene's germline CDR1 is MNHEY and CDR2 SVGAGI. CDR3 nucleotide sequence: TGTGCCAGCAGACCCTACAGGGATTCGCCCTACGAGCAGTACGTC. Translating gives CASRPYRDSPYEQYV.

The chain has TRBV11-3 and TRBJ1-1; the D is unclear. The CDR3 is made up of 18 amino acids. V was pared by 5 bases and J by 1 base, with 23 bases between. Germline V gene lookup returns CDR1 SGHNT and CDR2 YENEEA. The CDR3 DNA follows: TGTGCCAGCAGCCCCTTCTCGAGGTCGCTTTCGTGGAACACTGAAGCTTTCTTT. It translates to CASSPFSRSLSWNTEAFF.

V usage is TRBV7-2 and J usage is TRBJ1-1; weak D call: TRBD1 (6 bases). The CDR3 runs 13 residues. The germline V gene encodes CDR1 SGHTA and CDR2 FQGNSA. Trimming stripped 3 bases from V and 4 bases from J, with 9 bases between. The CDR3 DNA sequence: TGTGCCAGCAGCTTCCCAGGGGTCACTGAAGCTTTCTTT. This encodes CASSFPGVTEAFF.

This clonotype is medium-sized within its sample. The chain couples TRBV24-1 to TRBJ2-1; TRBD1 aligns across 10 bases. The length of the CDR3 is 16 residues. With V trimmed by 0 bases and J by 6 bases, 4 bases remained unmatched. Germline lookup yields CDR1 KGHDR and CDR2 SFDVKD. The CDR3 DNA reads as TGTGCCACCAGTGATTTGACCGGGACAGGGGCCAATGAGCAGTTCTTC. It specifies CATSDLTGTGANEQFF.

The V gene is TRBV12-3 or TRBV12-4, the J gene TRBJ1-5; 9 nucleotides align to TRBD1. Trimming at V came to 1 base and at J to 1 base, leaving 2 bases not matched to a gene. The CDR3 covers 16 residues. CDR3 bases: TGTGCCAGCAGTTTAGGGACAGGGGAGAGCAATCAGCCCCAGCATTTT. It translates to CASSLGTGESNQPQHF.

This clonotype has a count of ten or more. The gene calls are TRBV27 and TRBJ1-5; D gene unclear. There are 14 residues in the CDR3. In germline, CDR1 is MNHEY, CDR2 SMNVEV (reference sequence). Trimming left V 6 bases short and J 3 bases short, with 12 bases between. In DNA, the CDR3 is TGTGCCAGCAGCCGACCGGGCTACAATCAGCCCCAGCATTTT. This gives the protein CASSRPGYNQPQHF.

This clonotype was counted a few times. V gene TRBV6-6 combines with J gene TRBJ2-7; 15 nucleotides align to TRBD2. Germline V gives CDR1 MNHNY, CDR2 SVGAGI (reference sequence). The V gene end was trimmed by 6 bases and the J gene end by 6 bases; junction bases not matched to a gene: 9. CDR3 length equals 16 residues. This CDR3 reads CASRQGLAGGQVEQYV. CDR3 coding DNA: TGTGCCAGCAGACAAGGACTAGCGGGGGGGCAAGTCGAGCAGTACGTC.

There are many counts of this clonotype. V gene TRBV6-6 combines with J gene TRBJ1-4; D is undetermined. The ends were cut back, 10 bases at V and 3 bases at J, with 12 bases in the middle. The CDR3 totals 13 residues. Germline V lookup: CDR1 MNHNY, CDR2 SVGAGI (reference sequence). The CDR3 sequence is CATRPGANEKLFF. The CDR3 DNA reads TGTGCCACCAGACCCGGAGCTAATGAAAAACTGTTTTTT.